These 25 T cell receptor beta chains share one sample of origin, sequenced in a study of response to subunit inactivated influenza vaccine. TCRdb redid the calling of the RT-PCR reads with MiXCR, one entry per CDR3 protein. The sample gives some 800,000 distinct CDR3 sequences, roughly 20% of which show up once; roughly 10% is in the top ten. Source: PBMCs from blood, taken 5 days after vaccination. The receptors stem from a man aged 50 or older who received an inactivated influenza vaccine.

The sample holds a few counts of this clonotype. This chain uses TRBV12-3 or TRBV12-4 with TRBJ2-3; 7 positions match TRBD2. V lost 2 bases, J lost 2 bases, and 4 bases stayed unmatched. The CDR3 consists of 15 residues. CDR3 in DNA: TGTGCCAGCAGTTTAAGCGGGACCTTCACAGATACGCAGTATTTT. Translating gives CASSLSGTFTDTQYF.

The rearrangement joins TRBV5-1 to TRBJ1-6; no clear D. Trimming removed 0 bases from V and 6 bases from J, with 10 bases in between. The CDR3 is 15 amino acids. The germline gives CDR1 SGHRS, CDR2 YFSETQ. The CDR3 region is CASSLEEGFNSPLHF. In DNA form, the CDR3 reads TGCGCCAGCAGCTTGGAAGAGGGTTTTAATTCACCCCTCCACTTT. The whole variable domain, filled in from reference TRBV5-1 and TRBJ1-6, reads KAGVTQTPRYLIKTRGQQVTLSCSPISGHRSVSWYQQTPGQGLQFLFEYFSETQRNKGNFPGRFSGRQFSNSRSEMNVSTLELGDSALYLCASSLEEGFNSPLHFGNGTRLTVT.

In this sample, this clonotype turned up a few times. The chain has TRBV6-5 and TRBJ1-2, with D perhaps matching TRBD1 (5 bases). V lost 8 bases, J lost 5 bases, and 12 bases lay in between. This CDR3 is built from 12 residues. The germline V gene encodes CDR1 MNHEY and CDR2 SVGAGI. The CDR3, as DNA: TGTGCCAGCTCCTGGGGGGGGTATGGCTACACCTTC. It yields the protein CASSWGGYGYTF.

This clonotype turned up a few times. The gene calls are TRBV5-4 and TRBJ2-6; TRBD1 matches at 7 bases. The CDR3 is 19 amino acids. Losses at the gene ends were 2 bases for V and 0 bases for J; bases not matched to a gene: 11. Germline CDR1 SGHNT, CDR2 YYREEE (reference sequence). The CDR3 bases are TGTGCCAGCAGCTTTAGAGGGGACAGATCCCACTCTGGGGCCAACGTCCTGACTTTC. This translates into CASSFRGDRSHSGANVLTF.

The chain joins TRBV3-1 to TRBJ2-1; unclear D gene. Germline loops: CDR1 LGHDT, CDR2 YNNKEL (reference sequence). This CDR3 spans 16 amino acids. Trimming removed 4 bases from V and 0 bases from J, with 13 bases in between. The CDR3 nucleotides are TGTGCCAGCAGCCCTCGTAAATTCGGCTCCTACAATGAGCAGTTCTTC. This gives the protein CASSPRKFGSYNEQFF.

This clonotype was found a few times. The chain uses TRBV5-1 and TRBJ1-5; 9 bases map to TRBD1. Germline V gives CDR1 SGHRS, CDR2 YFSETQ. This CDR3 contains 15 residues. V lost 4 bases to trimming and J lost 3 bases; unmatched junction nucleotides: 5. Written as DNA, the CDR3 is TGCGCCAGCAGCCCGGGACAGGGCTTCAATCAGCCCCAGCATTTT. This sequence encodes CASSPGQGFNQPQHF.

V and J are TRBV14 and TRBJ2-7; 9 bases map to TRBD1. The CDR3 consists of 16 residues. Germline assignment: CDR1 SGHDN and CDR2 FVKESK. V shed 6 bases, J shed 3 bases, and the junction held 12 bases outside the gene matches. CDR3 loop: CASSPLAGTGIYEQYF. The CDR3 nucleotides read TGTGCCAGCAGTCCACTCGCCGGGACAGGGATCTACGAGCAGTACTTC.

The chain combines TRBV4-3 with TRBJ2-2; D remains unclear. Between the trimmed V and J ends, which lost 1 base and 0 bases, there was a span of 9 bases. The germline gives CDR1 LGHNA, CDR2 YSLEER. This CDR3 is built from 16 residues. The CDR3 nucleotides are TGCGCCAGCAGCCAAGCCGAGCCCTCGAACACCGGGGAGCTGTTTTTT. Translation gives CASSQAEPSNTGELFF.

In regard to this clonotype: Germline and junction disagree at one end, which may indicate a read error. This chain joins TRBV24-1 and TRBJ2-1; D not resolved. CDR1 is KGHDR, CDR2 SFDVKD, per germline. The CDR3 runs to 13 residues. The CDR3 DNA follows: TGTGCCACCAGTGACGGGCTCTACCATGAGCAGTTCTTC. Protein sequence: CATSDGLYHEQFF.

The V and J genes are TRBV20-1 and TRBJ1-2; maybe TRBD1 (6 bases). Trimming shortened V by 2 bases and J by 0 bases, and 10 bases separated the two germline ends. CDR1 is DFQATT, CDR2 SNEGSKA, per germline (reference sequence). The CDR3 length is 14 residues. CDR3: CSARRDTPNYGYTF. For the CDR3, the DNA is TGCAGTGCTAGAAGGGACACACCTAACTATGGCTACACCTTC.

Here the CDR3 reads CASSPGAGGRNEQFF. CDR3 DNA sequence: TGTGCCAGCAGCCCGGGGGCGGGGGGCCGGAATGAGCAGTTCTTC. The chain combines TRBV2 with TRBJ2-1; 8 bases are shared with TRBD2. This CDR3 region has 15 residues. The V gene end was trimmed by 6 bases and the J gene end by 7 bases; junction bases not matched to a gene: 11. Germline CDR1 and CDR2: SNHLY and FYNNEI.

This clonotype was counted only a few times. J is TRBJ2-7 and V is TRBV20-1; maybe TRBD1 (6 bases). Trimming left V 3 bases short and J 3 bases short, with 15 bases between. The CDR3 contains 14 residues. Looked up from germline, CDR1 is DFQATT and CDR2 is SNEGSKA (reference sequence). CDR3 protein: CSASSVAGDYEQYF. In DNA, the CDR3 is TGCAGTGCTAGTTCCGTAGCAGGGGACTACGAGCAGTACTTC.

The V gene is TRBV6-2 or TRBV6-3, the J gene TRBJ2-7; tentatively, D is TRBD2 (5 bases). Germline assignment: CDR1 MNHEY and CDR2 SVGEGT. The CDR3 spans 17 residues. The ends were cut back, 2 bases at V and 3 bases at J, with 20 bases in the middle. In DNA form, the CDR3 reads TGTGCCAGCAGTTACGATACTTGGCCCTTAGGAGGCTACGAGCAGTACTTC. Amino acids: CASSYDTWPLGGYEQYF.

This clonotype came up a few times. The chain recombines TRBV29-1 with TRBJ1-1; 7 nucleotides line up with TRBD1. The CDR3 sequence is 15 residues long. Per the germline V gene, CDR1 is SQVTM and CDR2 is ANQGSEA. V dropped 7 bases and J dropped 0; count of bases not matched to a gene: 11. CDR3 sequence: CSAAGQAGMNTEAFF. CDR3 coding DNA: TGCAGCGCTGCAGGACAGGCCGGTATGAACACTGAAGCTTTCTTT.

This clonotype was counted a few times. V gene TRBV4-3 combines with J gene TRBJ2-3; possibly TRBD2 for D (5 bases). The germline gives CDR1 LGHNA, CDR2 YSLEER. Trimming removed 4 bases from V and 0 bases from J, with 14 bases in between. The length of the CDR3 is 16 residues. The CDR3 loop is CASSPRGSASTDTQYF. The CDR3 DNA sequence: TGCGCCAGCAGCCCCCGAGGTAGCGCGAGCACAGATACGCAGTATTTT.

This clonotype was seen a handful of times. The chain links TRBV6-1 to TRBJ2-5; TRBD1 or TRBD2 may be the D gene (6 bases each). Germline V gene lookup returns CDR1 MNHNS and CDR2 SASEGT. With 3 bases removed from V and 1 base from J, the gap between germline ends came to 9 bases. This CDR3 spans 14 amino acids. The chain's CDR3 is CASSDPGAQETQYF. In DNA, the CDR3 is TGTGCCAGCAGTGACCCGGGGGCCCAAGAGACCCAGTACTTC.

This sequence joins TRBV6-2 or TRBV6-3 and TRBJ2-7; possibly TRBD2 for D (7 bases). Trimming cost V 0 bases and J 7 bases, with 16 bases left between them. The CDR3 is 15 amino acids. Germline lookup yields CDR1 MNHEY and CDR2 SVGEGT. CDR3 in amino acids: CASSYSRGGPGEQYF. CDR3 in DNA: TGTGCCAGCAGTTACTCTCGCGGGGGCCCTGGGGAGCAGTACTTC.

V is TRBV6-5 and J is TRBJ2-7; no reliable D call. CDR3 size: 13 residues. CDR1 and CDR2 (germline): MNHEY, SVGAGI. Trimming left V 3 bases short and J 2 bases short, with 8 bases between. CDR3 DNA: TGTGCCAGCAGTTATGCGATAACCTACGAGCAGTACTTC. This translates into CASSYAITYEQYF.

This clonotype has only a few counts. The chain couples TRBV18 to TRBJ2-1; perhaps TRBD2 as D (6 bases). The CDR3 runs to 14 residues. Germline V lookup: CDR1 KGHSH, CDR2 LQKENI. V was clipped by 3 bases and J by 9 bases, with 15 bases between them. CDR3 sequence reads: CASSPTGLISEQFF. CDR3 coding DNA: TGTGCCAGCTCACCTACGGGACTGATCAGTGAGCAGTTCTTC.

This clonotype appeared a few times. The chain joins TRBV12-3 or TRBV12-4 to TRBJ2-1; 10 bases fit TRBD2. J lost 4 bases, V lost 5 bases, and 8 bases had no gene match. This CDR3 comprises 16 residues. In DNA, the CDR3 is TGTGCCAGCAGTACACTGGGACTAGCGAAATACAATGAGCAGTTCTTC. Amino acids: CASSTLGLAKYNEQFF.

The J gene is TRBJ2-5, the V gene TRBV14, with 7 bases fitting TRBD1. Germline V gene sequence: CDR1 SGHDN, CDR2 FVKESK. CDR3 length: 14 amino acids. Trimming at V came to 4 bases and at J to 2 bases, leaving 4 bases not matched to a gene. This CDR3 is CASSRFRGQETQYF. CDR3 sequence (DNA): TGTGCCAGCAGCCGGTTCAGGGGGCAAGAGACCCAGTACTTC.

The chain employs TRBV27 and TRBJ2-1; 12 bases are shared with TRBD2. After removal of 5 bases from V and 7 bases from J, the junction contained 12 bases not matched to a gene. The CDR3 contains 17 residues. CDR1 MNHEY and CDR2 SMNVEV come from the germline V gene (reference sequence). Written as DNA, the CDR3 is TGTGCCAGCAGTAACAGCCCCCGGACTAGCGGGGTTAATGAGCAGTTCTTC. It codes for CASSNSPRTSGVNEQFF.

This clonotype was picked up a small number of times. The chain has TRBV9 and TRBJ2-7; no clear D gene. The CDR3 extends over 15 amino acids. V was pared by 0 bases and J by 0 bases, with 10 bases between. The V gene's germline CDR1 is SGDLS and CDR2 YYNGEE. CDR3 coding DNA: TGTGCCAGCAGCGTAGCTGTGGAGAGCTCCTACGAGCAGTACTTC. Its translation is CASSVAVESSYEQYF.

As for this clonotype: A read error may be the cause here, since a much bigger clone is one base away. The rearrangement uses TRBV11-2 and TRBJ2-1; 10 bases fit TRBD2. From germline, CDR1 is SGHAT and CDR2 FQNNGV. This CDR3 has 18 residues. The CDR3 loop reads CARSFYGSSGSWRNEQFF. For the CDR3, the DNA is TGTGCCAGAAGCTTCTACGGTTCTAGCGGGAGTTGGAGGAATGAGCAGTTCTTC.

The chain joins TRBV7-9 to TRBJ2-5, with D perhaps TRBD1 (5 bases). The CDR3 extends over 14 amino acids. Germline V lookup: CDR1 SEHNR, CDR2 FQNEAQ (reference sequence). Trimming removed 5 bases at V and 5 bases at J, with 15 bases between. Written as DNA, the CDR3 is TGTGCCAGCAGCAAAGGGGTCATAAGGGAGACCCAGTACTTC. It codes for CASSKGVIRETQYF.